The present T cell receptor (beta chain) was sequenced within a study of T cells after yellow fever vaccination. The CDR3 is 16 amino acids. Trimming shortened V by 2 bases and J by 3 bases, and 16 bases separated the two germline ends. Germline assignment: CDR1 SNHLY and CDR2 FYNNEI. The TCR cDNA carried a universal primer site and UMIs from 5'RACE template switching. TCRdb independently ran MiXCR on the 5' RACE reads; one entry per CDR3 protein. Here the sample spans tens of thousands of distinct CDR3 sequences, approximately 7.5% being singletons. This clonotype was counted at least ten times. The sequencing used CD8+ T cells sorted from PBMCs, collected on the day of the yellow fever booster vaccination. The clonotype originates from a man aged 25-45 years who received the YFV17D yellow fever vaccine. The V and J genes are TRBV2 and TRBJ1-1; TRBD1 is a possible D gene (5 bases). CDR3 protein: CASSERGDTLYTEAFF. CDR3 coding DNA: TGTGCCAGCAGTGAACGGGGCGACACTCTGTACACTGAAGCTTTCTTT.